The clone carrying this T cell receptor (beta chain) was counted at least ten times. Its target is not known. These data come from a study of neurological immune-mediated disorders. TCRdb ran MiXCR on the 5' RACE reads and lists one entry per CDR3 protein. The data show almost 30,000 distinct CDR3 sequences, with 12% seen just once and about 5.8% held by the top ten. Broader study findings: HTLV-1-associated myelopathy displayed the greatest TCR clonal expansion, and multiple sclerosis exhibited the smallest, lower than that of healthy controls.

V shed 6 bases and J shed 8 bases, with 16 bases lying between them. The CDR3 loop spans 13 amino acids. The V gene's germline CDR1 is MNHEY and CDR2 SVGAGI. Sequenced input: PBMCs. The chain combines TRBV6-5 with TRBJ2-5, with a weak D call TRBD2 (5 bases). The source of this sequence is a woman aged 55-69 years in good health. CDR3 sequence reads: CASRASSRDTQYF. Here the CDR3 DNA reads TGTGCCAGCAGGGCTAGCTCAAGAGATACCCAGTACTTC.